The 24 T cell receptor beta chains listed next were all sequenced from one sample in a study of ipilimumab plus nivolumab after autologous stem cell transplantation. Clones were sequenced by immunoSEQ multiplex PCR, and TCRdb holds only the in-frame ones, with some missing. The repertoire holds some 87,000 clones, with 83% as singletons. The specimen comprised PBMCs, sampled in a trial of ipilimumab plus nivolumab as post-transplant consolidation. These receptors were obtained from a male donor with diffuse large B-cell lymphoma.

The chain is built from TRBV6-1 and TRBJ2-7; D unresolved. The CDR3 sequence is 11 residues long. Germline V gene data show CDR1 as MNHNS and CDR2 as SASEGT. The V gene lost 9 bases and the J gene lost 2 bases, with 8 bases spanning the gap. The CDR3 reads CASSAPYEQYF. DNA for the CDR3: TGTGCCAGTTCGGCACCCTACGAGCAGTACTTC.

This clone occurred once. The chain uses TRBV5-5 and TRBJ1-5; D remains ambiguous. Germline V gene data show CDR1 as SGHKS and CDR2 as YYEKEE (reference sequence). V lost 4 bases, J lost 7 bases, and 18 bases lay in between. The length of the CDR3 is 15 residues. This CDR3 is CASSQTWSDEQPQHF. DNA for the CDR3: TGTGCCAGCAGCCAAACTTGGTCGGACGAGCAGCCCCAGCATTTT.

The gene calls are TRBV11-3 and TRBJ2-1; 14 bases fit TRBD2. The CDR3 runs to 16 residues. Per germline, CDR1 SGHNT and CDR2 YENEEA. J was trimmed by 9 bases and V by 3 bases; bases with no gene match: 7. The CDR3 DNA is TGTGCCAGCAGCTTGCGACTAGCGGGGGGGCAAGGTGAGCAGTTCTTC. This codes for CASSLRLAGGQGEQFF.

This clone was seen only once. The CDR3 sequence: CASSPNSLGETQYF. The CDR3 DNA reads TGTGCCAGCAGCCCGAACTCCCTAGGGGAGACCCAGTACTTC. The chain couples TRBV7-6 to TRBJ2-5; D ambiguous. Looked up from germline, CDR1 is SGHVS and CDR2 is FNYEAQ. V lost 5 bases to trimming and J lost 5 bases, with 15 bases between them. This CDR3 region has 14 residues. The whole variable domain, remainder taken from reference TRBV7-6 and TRBJ2-5, is GAGVSQSPRYKVTKRGQDVALRCDPISGHVSLYWYRQALGQGPEFLTYFNYEAQQDKSGLPNDRFSAERPEGSISTLTIQRTEQRDSAMYRCASSPNSLGETQYFGPGTRLLVL.

The rearrangement joins TRBV9 to TRBJ2-1, with a possible D match to TRBD1 (8 bases). Deletions cut 5 bases from V and 12 bases from J, with 21 bases between. The V gene's germline CDR1 is SGDLS and CDR2 YYNGEE. The CDR3 is made up of 14 amino acids. CDR3 region: CASSGLDRGVVQFF. For the CDR3, the DNA is TGTGCCAGCAGTGGACTAGACAGGGGCGTTGTGCAGTTCTTC.

The chain combines TRBV27 with TRBJ2-7; D is ambiguous. This CDR3 has 14 residues. V was trimmed by 6 bases and J by 2 bases, leaving 14 bases between them. Germline CDR1 reads MNHEY; CDR2 reads SMNVEV (reference sequence). The CDR3 DNA sequence: TGTGCCAGCAGCTCCGACCGCGCCCCCTACGAGCAGTACTTC. The encoded protein is CASSSDRAPYEQYF.

Ten or more counts support this clone. The chain links TRBV4-1 to TRBJ2-5, with 13 bases lining up with TRBD2. This CDR3 is 15 amino acids long. Germline trimming cut 6 bases from V and 5 bases from J; bases unmatched to any gene: 6. CDR1 is MGHRA and CDR2 is YSYEKL in the germline V gene. The CDR3: CASRPRLAGGETQYF. As DNA, the CDR3 is TGCGCCAGCAGGCCCAGACTAGCGGGGGGTGAGACCCAGTACTTC.

The chain combines TRBV5-1 with TRBJ2-7; TRBD2 is a possible D gene (6 bases). This CDR3 contains 12 residues. Germline values: CDR1 SGHRS, CDR2 YFSETQ. V shed 4 bases and J shed 5 bases, with 10 bases lying between them. The CDR3 region is CASSPGVHEQYF. The CDR3 DNA reads as TGCGCCAGCAGCCCGGGAGTCCACGAGCAGTACTTC.

The chain carries TRBV18 and TRBJ1-3, with D unresolved. This CDR3 has 18 residues. Germline assignment: CDR1 KGHSH and CDR2 LQKENI. V was clipped by 3 bases and J by 0 bases, with 18 bases between them. CDR3 DNA sequence: TGTGCCAGCTCACCGTATCATGAGTCAGCGAGCTCTGGAAACACCATATATTTT. It codes for CASSPYHESASSGNTIYF.

The genes are TRBV5-5 and TRBJ1-5; D not resolved. Germline V CDR1 and CDR2: SGHKS, YYEKEE (reference sequence). Trimming left V 1 base short and J 1 base short, with 6 bases between. This CDR3 region has 14 residues. The CDR3 loop is CASSLRESNQPQHF. Here the CDR3 DNA reads TGTGCCAGCAGCTTGAGGGAGAGCAATCAGCCCCAGCATTTT.

The V call is TRBV5-4, the J call TRBJ1-2; TRBD1 matches 8 bases. The germline gives CDR1 SGHNT, CDR2 YYREEE (reference sequence). Trimming cost V 2 bases and J 7 bases; bases outside gene matches: 4. The CDR3 is made up of 13 amino acids. Written as DNA, the CDR3 is TGTGCCAGCAGCTTACAGGGGGTAGTTGGCTACACCTTC. Translating it yields CASSLQGVVGYTF.

The CDR3 protein is CASSVITQADTQYF. The CDR3 bases are TGTGCCAGCAGTGTGATTACCCAGGCAGATACGCAGTATTTT. The chain combines TRBV2 with TRBJ2-3, with D unresolved. With 4 bases removed from V and 4 bases from J, the gap between germline ends came to 12 bases. Germline loops: CDR1 SNHLY, CDR2 FYNNEI. The CDR3 loop spans 14 amino acids.

V usage is TRBV6-1 and J usage is TRBJ1-1; 7 positions agree with TRBD1. CDR3 length: 14 residues. Germline CDR1 and CDR2: MNHNS and SASEGT. The junction had 7 bases not matched to a gene; V was cut back by 5 bases and J by 4 bases. Here the CDR3 DNA reads TGTGCCAGCAGTTCCAGGGGGTTTGGCACTGAAGCTTTCTTT. Translated: CASSSRGFGTEAFF.

This chain uses TRBV15 with TRBJ1-6, with D possibly being TRBD1 (5 bases). The V end lost 3 bases, the J end lost 7 bases, and 16 bases lay between the germline ends. Germline V CDR1 and CDR2: LNHNV, YYDKDF (reference sequence). This CDR3 region has 16 residues. Written as DNA, the CDR3 is TGTGCCACCAGCAGGGGACGGGTCGAACTCAATTCACCCCTCCACTTT. Translated, it gives CATSRGRVELNSPLHF.

This clone was seen a single time. This CDR3 reads CASSVDGLYNEQFF. For the CDR3, the DNA is TGCGCCAGCAGTGTTGACGGACTCTACAATGAGCAGTTCTTC. The J gene is TRBJ2-1, the V gene TRBV10-2; perhaps TRBD2 as D (5 bases). CDR1 WSHSY and CDR2 SAAADI come from the germline V gene. This CDR3 region has 14 residues. Trimming removed 4 bases at V and 3 bases at J, with 10 bases between.

The chain couples TRBV5-8 to TRBJ1-3; 7 positions agree with TRBD1. The CDR3 extends over 15 amino acids. CDR1 and CDR2 from the germline V gene are SGHTS and YDEGEE. The trim removed 0 bases at V and 6 bases at J, leaving 6 bases unmatched. CDR3 nucleotide sequence: TGTGCCAGCAGCTTGGGAGGGACAGATGCAAACACCATATATTTT. Translation: CASSLGGTDANTIYF.

V and J are TRBV30 and TRBJ1-4, with D perhaps TRBD1 (6 bases). V was shortened by 2 bases and J by 7 bases, with 20 bases between the two germline ends. From germline, CDR1 is GTSNPN and CDR2 SVGIG (reference sequence). The CDR3 consists of 16 residues. The CDR3 loop is CAWSSALGGRVEKLFF. In DNA form, the CDR3 reads TGTGCCTGGAGTTCGGCCCTCGGGGGGCGGGTTGAAAAACTGTTTTTT.

J is TRBJ2-5 and V is TRBV6-1; 9 bases are shared with TRBD2. This CDR3 spans 15 amino acids. The germline V gene encodes CDR1 MNHNS and CDR2 SASEGT. V gave up 6 bases and J gave up 5 bases; unmatched junction bases: 10. CDR3 sequence reads: CASRAGRSGRETQYF. CDR3 nucleotides: TGTGCCAGCAGGGCGGGGAGGAGCGGGAGGGAGACCCAGTACTTC.

The chain recombines TRBV4-1 with TRBJ2-5; TRBD2 agrees at 7 bases. Germline assignment: CDR1 MGHRA and CDR2 YSYEKL. Germline trimming cut 1 base from V and 1 base from J; bases unmatched to any gene: 6. The CDR3 length is 16 residues. Written as DNA, the CDR3 is TGCGCCAGCAGCCAAGGGAGCGGGGCAACCCAAGAGACCCAGTACTTC. This codes for CASSQGSGATQETQYF.

The table lists this clone with a count of one. The chain carries TRBV29-1 and TRBJ2-3; D not certain. There are 13 residues in the CDR3. Between the trimmed V and J ends, which lost 1 base and 3 bases, there was a span of 8 bases. The germline CDR1 and CDR2 sequences are SQVTM and ANQGSEA. The CDR3 here is CSVEVSPTDTQYF. DNA of the CDR3: TGCAGCGTTGAAGTCTCTCCAACAGATACGCAGTATTTT.

The genes are TRBV7-2 and TRBJ2-3; 7 nucleotides agree with TRBD2. In germline, CDR1 is SGHTA, CDR2 FQGNSA. This CDR3 comprises 15 residues. The junction had 4 bases not matched to a gene; V was cut back by 4 bases and J by 0 bases. This CDR3 reads CASSSAGVSTDTQYF. The CDR3 DNA follows: TGTGCCAGCAGCTCCGCGGGGGTGAGCACAGATACGCAGTATTTT.

The rearrangement uses TRBV4-1 and TRBJ1-4; 7 positions agree with TRBD1. After removal of 1 base from V and 7 bases from J, the junction contained 15 bases not matched to a gene. This CDR3 is 18 amino acids long. CDR1 and CDR2 from the germline V gene are MGHRA and YSYEKL. The CDR3 spells CASSQGQGKGYRGEKLFF. The CDR3, as DNA: TGCGCCAGCAGCCAAGGACAGGGAAAAGGTTATAGGGGTGAAAAACTGTTTTTT.

The chain combines TRBV19 with TRBJ2-1; 9 nucleotides align to TRBD2. The CDR3 covers 16 residues. V lost 4 bases to trimming and J lost 9 bases; unmatched junction nucleotides: 13. Germline assignment: CDR1 LNHDA and CDR2 SQIVND (reference sequence). As DNA, the CDR3 is TGTGCCAGTAGTACCGGGAGCGCGGGGGGGCGGAGTGAGCAGTTCTTC. It encodes CASSTGSAGGRSEQFF.

The rearrangement uses TRBV9 and TRBJ1-1; TRBD1 is a possible D gene (5 bases). V dropped 2 bases and J dropped 6 bases, with 17 bases sitting between them. The CDR3 runs 15 residues. The germline CDR1 and CDR2 sequences are SGDLS and YYNGEE. The CDR3: CASSVASGRGAEAFF. The CDR3 bases are TGTGCCAGCAGCGTGGCCTCGGGGCGGGGCGCTGAAGCTTTCTTT.